The sequence of this TCR beta chain was determined in a study of blood T cell repertoires in COVID-19. Study overall: Italy, Spain and the United States were the sources of the convalescent and acute COVID-19 samples.

Per germline, CDR1 MNHEY and CDR2 SVGAGI. Trimming took off 5 bases at V and 0 bases at J, with 8 bases between the two ends. The CDR3 spans 14 residues. Original processing notes: Amplified reference gene primers provided the basis for estimating nucleated cell counts. Sequencing was performed with immunoSEQ multiplex PCR; in TCRdb, only in-frame clones are kept and a portion is missing. V and J calls and clone size are as listed in that table; D and trimming were resolved from the DNA. Here the sample spans some 490,000 clones, roughly nine tenths being singletons. Across 24 US areas, participants ranged in age from about 18 to 100 years. Clinical histories supplied by participants themselves formed the basis of cohort assignment.

The sequenced material came from PBMCs or T cells enriched from blood (not recorded which). The TCR comes from a woman between 55 and 75 years old who had recovered from COVID-19. The chain joins TRBV6-5 to TRBJ1-3, with D unclear. The CDR3 coding sequence is TGTGCCAGCAGTATGAGGGACTCTGGAAACACCATATATTTT. Residues: CASSMRDSGNTIYF.